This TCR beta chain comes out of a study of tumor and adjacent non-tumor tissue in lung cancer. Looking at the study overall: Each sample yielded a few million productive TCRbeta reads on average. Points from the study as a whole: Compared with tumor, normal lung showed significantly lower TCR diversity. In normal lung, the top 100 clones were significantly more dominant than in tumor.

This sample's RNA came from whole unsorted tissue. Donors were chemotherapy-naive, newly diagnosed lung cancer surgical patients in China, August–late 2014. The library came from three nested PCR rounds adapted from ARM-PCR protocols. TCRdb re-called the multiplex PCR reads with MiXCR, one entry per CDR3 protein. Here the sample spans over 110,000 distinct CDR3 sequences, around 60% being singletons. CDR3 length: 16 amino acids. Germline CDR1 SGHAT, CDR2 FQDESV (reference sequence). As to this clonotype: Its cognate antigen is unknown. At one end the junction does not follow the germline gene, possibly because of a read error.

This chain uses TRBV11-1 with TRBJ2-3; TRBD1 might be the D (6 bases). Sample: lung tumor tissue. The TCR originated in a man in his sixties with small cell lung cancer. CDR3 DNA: TGTGCAAGCAGCTTTTGGAGTAACCTAGCAGGGGTTACGCAGTATTTT. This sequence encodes CASSFWSNLAGVTQYF.